This T cell receptor beta chain was sequenced during a study of T cells in Graves' hyperthyroidism and ophthalmopathy. The CDR3 runs to 17 residues. Per germline, CDR1 LNHNV and CDR2 YYDKDF (reference sequence). V shed 1 base and J 1 base; nucleotides not matched to a gene: 7. Inclusion characteristics of ophthalmopathy patients comprised a Clinical Activity Score of at least 3, a NOSPECS grade of at least 4, and duration under 3 months. Uncontrolled infections, other autoimmune diseases, pregnancy or lactation led to exclusion of patients. Study-wide findings and caveats: Separating ophthalmopathy from stable hyperthyroidism was achieved by a 13 V-J model. Most clonotypes expanded in thyroid above 0.001 were likewise present in blood.

This clonotype was seen ten or more times. The antigen remains unidentified. Authors of the study amplified TCR beta CDR3 regions from RNA transcripts. The TCR CDR3 first-round RT-PCR relied on the HTBI primer set. TCRdb passed the multiplex PCR reads through MiXCR, listing each CDR3 protein once. Found here are around 390,000 distinct CDR3 sequences, about 14% of them singletons; the top ten hold less than 20%. Material for sequencing was blood. This TCR came from a woman under 40 with Graves' ophthalmopathy. The chain links TRBV15 to TRBJ2-5; TRBD2 matches at 9 bases. The CDR3 DNA follows: TGTGCCACCAGCAGAGGGCTAGCGGGGTTCCCCCAAGAGACCCAGTACTTC. This sequence encodes CATSRGLAGFPQETQYF.